This TCR beta chain emerged from a study of blood T cell repertoires in COVID-19. The overall study: Sources were T cells, B-cell-depleted T cells, or PBMCs; the material itself was cDNA or gDNA.

Using immunoSEQ multiplex PCR, the repertoire was profiled, and TCRdb retains in-frame clones only, with some absent. In the table there are approximately 200,000 clones, 75% to 90% of which are singletons. The germline CDR1 and CDR2 sequences are MNHEY and SVGAGI. Trimming stripped 5 bases from V and 5 bases from J, with 18 bases between. CDR3 length: 15 amino acids. Source material: PBMCs or T cells enriched from blood (not recorded which). The chain carries TRBV6-5 and TRBJ1-2; D is perhaps TRBD1 (6 bases). The sequence came from a woman aged 25 to 39 who had been exposed to COVID-19. CDR3 loop: CASSLLGGPRYGYTF. The CDR3 coding sequence is TGTGCCAGCAGTCTTCTCGGGGGGCCGCGGTATGGCTACACCTTC.